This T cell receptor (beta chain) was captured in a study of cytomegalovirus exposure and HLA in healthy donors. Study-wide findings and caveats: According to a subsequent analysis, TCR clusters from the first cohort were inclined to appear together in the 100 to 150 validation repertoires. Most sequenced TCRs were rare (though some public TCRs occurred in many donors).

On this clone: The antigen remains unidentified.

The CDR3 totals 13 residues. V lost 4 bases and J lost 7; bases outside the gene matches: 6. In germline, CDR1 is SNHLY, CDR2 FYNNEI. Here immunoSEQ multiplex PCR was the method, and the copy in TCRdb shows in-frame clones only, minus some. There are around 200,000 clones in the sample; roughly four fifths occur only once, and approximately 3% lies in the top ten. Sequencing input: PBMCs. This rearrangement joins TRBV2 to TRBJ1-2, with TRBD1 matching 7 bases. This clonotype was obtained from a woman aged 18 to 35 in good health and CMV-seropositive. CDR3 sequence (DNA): TGTGCCAGCAGTGTTACAGGGGCGAGTGGCTACACCTTC. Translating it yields CASSVTGASGYTF.